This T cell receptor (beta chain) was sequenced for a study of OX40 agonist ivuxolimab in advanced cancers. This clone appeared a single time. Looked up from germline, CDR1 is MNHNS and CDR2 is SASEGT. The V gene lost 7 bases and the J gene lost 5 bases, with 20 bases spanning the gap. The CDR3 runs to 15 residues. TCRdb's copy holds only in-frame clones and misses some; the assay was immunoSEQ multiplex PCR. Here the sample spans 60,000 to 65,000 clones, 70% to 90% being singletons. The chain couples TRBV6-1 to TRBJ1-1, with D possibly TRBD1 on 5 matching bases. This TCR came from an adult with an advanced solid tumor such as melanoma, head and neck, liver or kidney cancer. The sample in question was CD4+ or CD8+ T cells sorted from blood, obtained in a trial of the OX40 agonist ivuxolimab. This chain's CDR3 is CASKGFQGGWTEAFF. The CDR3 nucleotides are TGTGCCAGCAAAGGATTTCAGGGAGGATGGACTGAAGCTTTCTTT.